What follows are 15 T cell receptor beta chains derived from one specimen sequenced in a study of PD-1 blockade in classical Hodgkin lymphoma. As to time point: cycle 4 day 1 (C4D1), after more than 5 weeks of nivolumab. Each of the patients experienced relapse following autologous stem cell transplantation, and their brentuximab vedotin exposure differed. It was by magnetic negative selection that CD4+ T cells were purified from thawed PBMCs. Assay used: immunoSEQ multiplex PCR; TCRdb lists only in-frame clones, some missing. The table shows around 29,000 clones, with 80% to 90% occurring only once. This specimen consisted of CD4+ T cells from blood, obtained before the fourth cycle of nivolumab. The receptors here all came from a human donor with classical Hodgkin lymphoma.

The rearrangement joins TRBV9 to TRBJ2-5; 14 positions match TRBD2. This CDR3 comprises 17 residues. V trimming: 3 bases; J trimming: 3 bases; junction bases outside the gene matches: 7. The germline V gene has CDR1 SGDLS and CDR2 YYNGEE. The CDR3 nucleotides are TGTGCCAGCAGCGACCGTCAGACTAGCGGGGGGGAAGAGACCCAGTACTTC. It encodes CASSDRQTSGGEETQYF. Full variable domain (missing parts from reference TRBV9 and TRBJ2-5): DSGVTQTPKHLITATGQRVTLRCSPRSGDLSVYWYQQSLDQGLQFLIQYYNGEERAKGNILERFSAQQFPDLHSELNLSSLELGDSALYFCASSDRQTSGGEETQYFGPGTRLLVL.

The gene calls are TRBV6-6 and TRBJ1-5, with D perhaps matching TRBD1 (6 bases). Germline V gives CDR1 MNHNY, CDR2 SVGAGI (reference sequence). Deletions cut 7 bases from V and 0 bases from J, with 16 bases between. The CDR3 spans 16 residues. The CDR3 spells CASTRDISLSNQPQHF. DNA of the CDR3: TGTGCCAGCACCCGGGACATCTCCCTTAGCAATCAGCCCCAGCATTTT.

CDR3 protein: CASSHHPLAQNTGELFF. In nucleotides, the CDR3 is TGTGCCAGCAGTCATCACCCACTAGCGCAGAACACCGGGGAGCTGTTTTTT. The V gene is TRBV27, the J gene TRBJ2-2, with 7 positions matching TRBD2. Germline CDR1 is MNHEY and CDR2 is SMNVEV (reference sequence). The CDR3 sequence is 17 residues long. V trimming: 5 bases; J trimming: 1 base; junction bases outside the gene matches: 10.

This clone has only a few counts. J is TRBJ1-1 and V is TRBV5-1; 7 bases line up with TRBD1. The CDR3 contains 14 residues. Germline values: CDR1 SGHRS, CDR2 YFSETQ. Unmatched junction bases numbered 5, after V lost 6 bases and J lost 0 bases. This chain's CDR3 is CASMPGGLNTEAFF. In DNA, the CDR3 is TGCGCCAGCATGCCAGGGGGTTTGAACACTGAAGCTTTCTTT.

This clone was seen once. This chain joins TRBV28 and TRBJ1-2; TRBD1 is a possible D gene (6 bases). Looked up from germline, CDR1 is MDHEN and CDR2 is SYDVKM. The CDR3 covers 14 residues. Trimming cost V 8 bases and J 4 bases, with 17 bases left between them. CDR3 protein: CASRDTSPSYGYTF. The CDR3 DNA is TGTGCCAGCCGGGACACCTCGCCGAGCTATGGCTACACCTTC.

Only a few counts were recorded for this clone. This chain joins TRBV6-5 and TRBJ2-5, with TRBD2 as a possible D gene (6 bases). V lost 5 bases to trimming and J lost 2 bases, with 12 bases between them. The germline V gene has CDR1 MNHEY and CDR2 SVGAGI. This CDR3 contains 14 residues. The CDR3 is CASSGGLPQETQYF. CDR3 nucleotide sequence: TGTGCCAGCAGTGGGGGACTGCCTCAAGAGACCCAGTACTTC.

This chain links TRBV27 with TRBJ2-7; D is undetermined. Trimming pared 4 bases from V and 4 bases from J, leaving 8 bases between. Germline V lookup: CDR1 MNHEY, CDR2 SMNVEV (reference sequence). The CDR3 consists of 12 residues. CDR3 nucleotides: TGTGCCAGCAGTTCGGATGAATACGAGCAGTACTTC. Residues: CASSSDEYEQYF.

There are a few counts of this clone. The rearrangement links TRBV5-1 to TRBJ1-6; the match to TRBD1 covers 7 bases. V was clipped by 1 base and J by 5 bases; unmatched bases: 0. In germline, CDR1 is SGHRS, CDR2 YFSETQ. This CDR3 is 14 amino acids long. The CDR3 spells CASSLTGDNSPLHF. The DNA for the CDR3 is TGCGCCAGCAGCTTGACAGGGGATAATTCACCCCTCCACTTT.

The V call is TRBV6-6, the J call TRBJ2-2, with D unclear. CDR3 size: 16 residues. Germline V gene lookup returns CDR1 MNHNY and CDR2 SVGAGI (reference sequence). V lost 0 bases, J lost 4 bases, and 12 bases lay in between. In DNA, the CDR3 is TGTGCCAGCAGTTACTCTAGGACCCTGGCCACCGGGGAGCTGTTTTTT. Its translation is CASSYSRTLATGELFF.

The CDR3 DNA reads TGTGCCAGCAGCCAAGATTTAGGAGTAGAAGCTTTCTTT. It is translated as CASSQDLGVEAFF. The V gene is TRBV14, the J gene TRBJ1-1; no firm D call. Germline V lookup: CDR1 SGHDN, CDR2 FVKESK. V lost 0 bases to trimming and J lost 8 bases, with 10 bases between them. The CDR3 is 13 amino acids.

The chain carries TRBV6-5 and TRBJ1-2; TRBD1 agrees at 9 bases. The CDR3 covers 16 residues. Germline V lookup: CDR1 MNHEY, CDR2 SVGAGI. J was trimmed by 1 base and V by 2 bases; bases with no gene match: 5. CDR3 DNA sequence: TGTGCCAGCAGTTACACACAGGGGGCTGGTAACTATGGCTACACCTTC. As protein: CASSYTQGAGNYGYTF.

The chain links TRBV5-1 to TRBJ2-7; D gene ambiguous. CDR1 and CDR2 from the germline V gene are SGHRS and YFSETQ. V lost 2 bases and J 3 bases, leaving 6 bases between the germline ends. This CDR3 region has 12 residues. The CDR3 nucleotides read TGCGCCAGCAGCTTAATGGGCTACGAGCAGTACTTC. The encoded protein is CASSLMGYEQYF.

The J gene is TRBJ1-2, the V gene TRBV28, with a tentative D call TRBD1 (5 bases). With 3 bases removed from V and 6 bases from J, the gap between germline ends came to 20 bases. Germline CDR1 MDHEN, CDR2 SYDVKM. CDR3 length: 16 residues. CDR3 protein: CASSFAWVRGLHGYTF. DNA of the CDR3: TGTGCCAGCAGTTTTGCCTGGGTCCGGGGCCTACATGGCTACACCTTC.

This chain links TRBV7-9 with TRBJ1-1; weak D call: TRBD1 (6 bases). Germline V gene lookup returns CDR1 SEHNR and CDR2 FQNEAQ (reference sequence). Trimming took off 6 bases at V and 7 bases at J, with 18 bases between the two ends. The CDR3 sequence is 14 residues long. As DNA, the CDR3 is TGTGCCAGCAGTAAATTGGACGGAGGGGGTGAAGCTTTCTTT. It is translated as CASSKLDGGGEAFF.

This clone was seen just once. J is TRBJ1-4 and V is TRBV6-6; maybe TRBD1 (6 bases). CDR3 length equals 15 residues. Looked up from germline, CDR1 is MNHNY and CDR2 is SVGAGI (reference sequence). Trimming removed 5 bases at V and 0 bases at J, with 10 bases between. This chain's CDR3 is CASSREGATNEKLFF. CDR3 coding DNA: TGTGCCAGCAGTCGGGAGGGGGCAACTAATGAAAAACTGTTTTTT.